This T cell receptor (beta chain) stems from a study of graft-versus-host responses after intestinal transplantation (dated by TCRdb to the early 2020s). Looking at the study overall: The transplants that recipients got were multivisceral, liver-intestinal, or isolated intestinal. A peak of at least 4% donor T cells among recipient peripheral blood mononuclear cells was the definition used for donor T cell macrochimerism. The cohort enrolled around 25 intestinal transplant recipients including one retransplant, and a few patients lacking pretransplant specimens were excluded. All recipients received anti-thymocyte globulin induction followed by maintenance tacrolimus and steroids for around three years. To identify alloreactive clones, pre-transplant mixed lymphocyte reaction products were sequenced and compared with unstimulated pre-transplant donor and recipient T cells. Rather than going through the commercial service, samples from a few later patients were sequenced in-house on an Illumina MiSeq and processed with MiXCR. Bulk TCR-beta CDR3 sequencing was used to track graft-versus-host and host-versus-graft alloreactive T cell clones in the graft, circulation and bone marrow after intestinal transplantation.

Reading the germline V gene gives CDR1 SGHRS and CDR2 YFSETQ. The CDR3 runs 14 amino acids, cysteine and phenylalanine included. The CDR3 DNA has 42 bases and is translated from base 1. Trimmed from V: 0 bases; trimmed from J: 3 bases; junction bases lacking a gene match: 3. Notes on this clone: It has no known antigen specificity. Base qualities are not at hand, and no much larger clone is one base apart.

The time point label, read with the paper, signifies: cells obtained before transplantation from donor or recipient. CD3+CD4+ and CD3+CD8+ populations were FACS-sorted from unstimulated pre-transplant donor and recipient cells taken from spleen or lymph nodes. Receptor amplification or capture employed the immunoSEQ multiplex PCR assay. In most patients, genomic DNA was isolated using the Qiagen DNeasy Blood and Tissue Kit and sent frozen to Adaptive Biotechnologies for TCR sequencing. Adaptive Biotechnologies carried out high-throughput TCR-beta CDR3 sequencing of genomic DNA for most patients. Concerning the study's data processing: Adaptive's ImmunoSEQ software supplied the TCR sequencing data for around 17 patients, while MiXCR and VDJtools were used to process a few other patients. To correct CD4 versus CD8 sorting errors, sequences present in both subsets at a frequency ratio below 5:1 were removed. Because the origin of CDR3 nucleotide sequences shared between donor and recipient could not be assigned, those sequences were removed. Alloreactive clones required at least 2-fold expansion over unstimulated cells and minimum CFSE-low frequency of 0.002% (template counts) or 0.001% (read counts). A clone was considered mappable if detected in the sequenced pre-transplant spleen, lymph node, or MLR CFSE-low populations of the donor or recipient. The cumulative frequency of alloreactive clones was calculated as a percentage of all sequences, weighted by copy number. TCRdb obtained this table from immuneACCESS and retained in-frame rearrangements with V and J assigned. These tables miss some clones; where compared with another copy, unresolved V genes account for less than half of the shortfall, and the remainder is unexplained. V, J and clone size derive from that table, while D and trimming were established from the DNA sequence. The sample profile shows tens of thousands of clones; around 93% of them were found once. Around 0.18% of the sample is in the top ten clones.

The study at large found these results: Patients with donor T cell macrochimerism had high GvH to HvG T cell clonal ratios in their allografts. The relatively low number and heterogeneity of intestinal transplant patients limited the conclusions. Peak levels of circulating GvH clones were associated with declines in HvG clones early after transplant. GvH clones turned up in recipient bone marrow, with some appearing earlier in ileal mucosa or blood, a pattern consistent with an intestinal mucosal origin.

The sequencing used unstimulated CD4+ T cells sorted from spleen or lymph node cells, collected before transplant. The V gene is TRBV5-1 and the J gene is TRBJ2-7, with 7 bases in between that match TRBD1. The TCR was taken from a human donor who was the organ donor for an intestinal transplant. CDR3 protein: CASSLGTGNYEQYF. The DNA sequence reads TGCGCCAGCAGCTTGGGGACAGGTAACTACGAGCAGTACTTC.